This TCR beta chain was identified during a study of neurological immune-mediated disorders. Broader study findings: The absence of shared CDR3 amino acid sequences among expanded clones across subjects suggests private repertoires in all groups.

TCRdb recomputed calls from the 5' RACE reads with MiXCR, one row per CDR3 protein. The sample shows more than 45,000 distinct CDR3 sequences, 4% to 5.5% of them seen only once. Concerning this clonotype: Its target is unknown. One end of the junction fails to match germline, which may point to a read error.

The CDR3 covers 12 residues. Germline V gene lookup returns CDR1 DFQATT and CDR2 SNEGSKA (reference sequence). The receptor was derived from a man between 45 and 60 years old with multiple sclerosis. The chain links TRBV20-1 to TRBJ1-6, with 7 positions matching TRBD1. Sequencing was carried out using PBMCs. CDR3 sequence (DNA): TGCAGTGCAGCAGGGGGGGATTCACCCCTCAACTTT. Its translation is CSAAGGDSPLNF.